The next 25 T cell receptor beta chains were all read from a single sample in a study of shared T cell receptors in the human thymus. The method was immunoSEQ multiplex PCR; TCRdb's version includes in-frame clones alone and lacks a portion of them. The sample comprises approximately 580,000 clones, 70% to 80% of which are singletons, and more than 0.01% rests with the top ten. In addition, the sample was reused for a study of human thymus T cells.

The source material was thymocytes. These receptors were obtained from a boy less than two years old with a congenital heart defect.

The chain has TRBV19 and TRBJ1-5; a weak D match, TRBD1 (5 bases). Trimming took off 0 bases at V and 6 bases at J, with 15 bases between the two ends. In germline, CDR1 is LNHDA, CDR2 SQIVND (reference sequence). This CDR3 contains 16 residues. The CDR3 here is CASSIEQGLVGQPQHF. The CDR3 coding sequence is TGTGCCAGTAGTATAGAGCAGGGTCTTGTGGGTCAGCCCCAGCATTTT.

The chain is built from TRBV18 and TRBJ2-7, with a tentative D call TRBD2 (5 bases). The germline V gene encodes CDR1 KGHSH and CDR2 LQKENI. The CDR3 covers 15 residues. With 2 bases removed from V and 2 bases from J, the gap between germline ends came to 13 bases. The CDR3 DNA is TGTGCCAGCTCACCAAGCGGACTCGCCACCTACGAGCAGTACTTC. Its protein is CASSPSGLATYEQYF.

V usage is TRBV10-3 and J usage is TRBJ2-3; D is perhaps TRBD1 (6 bases). The CDR3 is 15 residues long. The ends were cut back, 4 bases at V and 0 bases at J, with 11 bases in the middle. CDR1 is ENHRY and CDR2 is SYGVKD in the germline V gene. CDR3 sequence reads: CAISAGASSTDTQYF. The CDR3 DNA reads TGTGCCATCAGTGCAGGGGCCAGTAGCACAGATACGCAGTATTTT.

The chain couples TRBV5-1 to TRBJ1-2; 7 bases are a match to TRBD1. The CDR3 extends over 12 amino acids. With V trimmed by 3 bases and J by 7 bases, 3 bases remained unmatched. Germline assignment: CDR1 SGHRS and CDR2 YFSETQ. As DNA, the CDR3 is TGCGCCAGCAGCTCCCAGGGGGTTGGCTACACCTTC. Its protein is CASSSQGVGYTF.

V usage is TRBV19 and J usage is TRBJ2-4, with 7 bases matching TRBD1. The trim removed 8 bases at V and 9 bases at J, leaving 25 bases unmatched. The germline V gene has CDR1 LNHDA and CDR2 SQIVND (reference sequence). The CDR3 totals 18 residues. The CDR3 spells CASCPMGDSRTKMGIQYF. DNA for the CDR3: TGTGCCAGTTGCCCAATGGGGGACAGCCGGACCAAAATGGGCATTCAGTACTTC.

The rearrangement joins TRBV25-1 to TRBJ2-7, with 7 positions matching TRBD2. After removal of 5 bases from V and 2 bases from J, the junction contained 6 bases not matched to a gene. The CDR3 loop spans 14 amino acids. CDR1 and CDR2 from the germline V gene are MGHDK and SYGVNS. Here the CDR3 reads CASSSLAEPYEQYF. Written as DNA, the CDR3 is TGTGCCAGCAGTTCTCTAGCGGAACCCTACGAGCAGTACTTC.

The chain couples TRBV7-2 to TRBJ2-7, with D maybe TRBD1 (6 bases). The CDR3 runs to 15 residues. Germline CDR1 is SGHTA and CDR2 is FQGNSA. V lost 5 bases to trimming and J lost 5 bases, with 19 bases between them. The CDR3 region has the DNA TGTGCCAGCAGCGCACAGGGCGTCTTTAGGGACGAGCAGTACTTC. Protein sequence: CASSAQGVFRDEQYF.

J is TRBJ2-7 and V is TRBV11-2; TRBD2 is a possible D gene (5 bases). V lost 5 bases and J 0 bases, leaving 14 bases between the germline ends. There are 15 residues in the CDR3. Germline CDR1 and CDR2: SGHAT and FQNNGV. CDR3 in DNA: TGTGCCAGCAGCCAAACGAAAGGGAGCTCCTACGAGCAGTACTTC. This codes for CASSQTKGSSYEQYF.

This clone was picked up a small number of times. The chain recombines TRBV19 with TRBJ1-4; D is ambiguous. The CDR3 has 15 amino acids. Trimming pared 1 base from V and 3 bases from J, leaving 9 bases between. CDR1 is LNHDA and CDR2 is SQIVND in the germline V gene (reference sequence). The CDR3 is CASSIVVGPNEKLFF. In nucleotides, the CDR3 is TGTGCCAGTAGTATAGTTGTTGGGCCTAATGAAAAACTGTTTTTT.

The chain employs TRBV19 and TRBJ2-1, with 9 nucleotides matching TRBD1. Germline trimming cut 4 bases from V and 6 bases from J; bases unmatched to any gene: 7. Per the germline V gene, CDR1 is LNHDA and CDR2 is SQIVND (reference sequence). The CDR3 consists of 15 residues. The chain's CDR3 is CASSNPGTGRNEQFF. The DNA of the CDR3 is TGTGCCAGTAGTAATCCCGGGACAGGGCGCAATGAGCAGTTCTTC. Complete variable domain (other parts from reference TRBV19 and TRBJ2-1): DGGITQSPKYLFRKEGQNVTLSCEQNLNHDAMYWYRQDPGQGLRLIYYSQIVNDFQKGDIAEGYSVSREKKESFPLTVTSAQKNPTAFYLCASSNPGTGRNEQFFGPGTRLTVL.

V is TRBV28 and J is TRBJ1-5; perhaps TRBD1 as D (5 bases). V dropped 5 bases and J dropped 0 bases, with 17 bases sitting between them. Per germline, CDR1 MDHEN and CDR2 SYDVKM. The CDR3 extends over 17 amino acids. CDR3 protein: CASSLQGPVNSNQPQHF. The DNA of the CDR3 is TGTGCCAGCAGTCTCCAGGGTCCCGTCAATAGCAATCAGCCCCAGCATTTT. Complete variable domain (other parts from reference TRBV28 and TRBJ1-5): DVKVTQSSRYLVKRTGEKVFLECVQDMDHENMFWYRQDPGLGLRLIYFSYDVKMKEKGDIPEGYSVSREKKERFSLILESASTNQTSMYLCASSLQGPVNSNQPQHFGDGTRLSIL.

The chain uses TRBV6-1 and TRBJ1-4, with D possibly being TRBD1 (6 bases). Germline-derived CDR1 and CDR2 are MNHNS and SASEGT. V shed 3 bases and J shed 5 bases, with 19 bases lying between them. This CDR3 region has 17 residues. CDR3 nucleotides: TGTGCCAGCAGTGAGCTCCTTACAGGGTTCGGGAATGAAAAACTGTTTTTT. Its translation is CASSELLTGFGNEKLFF.

This chain links TRBV28 with TRBJ2-1, with a weak D call TRBD1 (5 bases). Germline CDR1 MDHEN, CDR2 SYDVKM. The V end lost 4 bases, the J end lost 2 bases, and 15 bases lay between the germline ends. The CDR3 loop spans 16 amino acids. The CDR3 reads CASSSRGATPYNEQFF. The CDR3 DNA reads as TGTGCCAGCAGTTCCCGTGGGGCTACCCCCTACAATGAGCAGTTCTTC.

This clone occurred once. This chain uses TRBV27 with TRBJ2-1; 10 nucleotides align to TRBD1. CDR3 size: 18 residues. J was trimmed by 0 bases and V by 2 bases; bases with no gene match: 7. Germline V lookup: CDR1 MNHEY, CDR2 SMNVEV (reference sequence). The chain's CDR3 is CASSLLGQGPHSYNEQFF. The DNA of the CDR3 is TGTGCCAGCAGTTTACTGGGACAGGGGCCCCACTCCTACAATGAGCAGTTCTTC.

This clone was seen a handful of times. The V gene is TRBV6-6, the J gene TRBJ2-3, with D unresolved. Trimming pared 6 bases from V and 5 bases from J, leaving 15 bases between. The CDR3 has 14 residues. Germline CDR1 reads MNHNY; CDR2 reads SVGAGI (reference sequence). The chain's CDR3 is CASSVTPSGDTQYF. In DNA form, the CDR3 reads TGTGCCAGCAGCGTTACCCCCTCCGGAGATACGCAGTATTTT.

The genes are TRBV27 and TRBJ2-1, with TRBD2 identical over 7 bases. The CDR3 loop spans 16 amino acids. Germline V CDR1 and CDR2: MNHEY, SMNVEV (reference sequence). The V segment lost 7 bases and the J segment 0 bases; nucleotides outside the gene matches: 9. The CDR3 region has the DNA TGTGCCAGCACCCCGACGGGCGGGAGCTCCTACAATGAGCAGTTCTTC. Its translation: CASTPTGGSSYNEQFF.

V is TRBV6-1 and J is TRBJ1-2; D is possibly TRBD1 (5 bases). The length of the CDR3 is 15 residues. Trimming left V 1 base short and J 5 bases short, with 14 bases between. Looked up from germline, CDR1 is MNHNS and CDR2 is SASEGT. Here the CDR3 DNA reads TGTGCCAGCAGTGAAGGGGGGGACCCTCTATATGGCTACACCTTC. It yields the protein CASSEGGDPLYGYTF.

For the CDR3, the DNA is TGTGCCAGCAGCTTCGGCGGGGGGGGCGAGCAGTACTTC. Encoded protein: CASSFGGGGEQYF. The chain joins TRBV13 to TRBJ2-7; 9 bases align to TRBD2. CDR3 size: 13 residues. The trim removed 3 bases at V and 6 bases at J, leaving 3 bases unmatched. Germline values: CDR1 PRHDT, CDR2 FYEKMQ (reference sequence).

The chain employs TRBV9 and TRBJ1-5, with D unresolved. The ends were cut back, 3 bases at V and 5 bases at J, with 12 bases in the middle. CDR1 is SGDLS and CDR2 is YYNGEE in the germline V gene. The CDR3 loop spans 14 amino acids. Here the CDR3 DNA reads TGTGCCAGCAGCGCGAGCCAATTTCATCAGCCCCAGCATTTT. It is translated as CASSASQFHQPQHF.

The chain employs TRBV28 and TRBJ1-5; D is unresolved. Germline-derived CDR1 and CDR2 are MDHEN and SYDVKM. Trimming pared 7 bases from V and 3 bases from J, leaving 16 bases between. The CDR3 consists of 15 residues. CDR3 region: CASIPPGVFNQPQHF. CDR3 DNA: TGTGCCAGCATTCCTCCGGGAGTCTTCAATCAGCCCCAGCATTTT.

This clone was observed a handful of times. This chain connects TRBV19 to TRBJ2-1, with D perhaps TRBD1 (5 bases). This CDR3 comprises 14 residues. The germline gives CDR1 LNHDA, CDR2 SQIVND (reference sequence). Trimming shortened V by 6 bases and J by 4 bases, and 13 bases separated the two germline ends. CDR3 DNA sequence: TGTGCCAGTAGAGGAGACAGAGCTTACAATGAGCAGTTCTTC. This translates into CASRGDRAYNEQFF.

This chain links TRBV14 with TRBJ2-4, with TRBD2 matching over 9 bases. The CDR3 has 18 residues. V dropped 1 base and J dropped 2; count of bases not matched to a gene: 9. CDR1 and CDR2 from the germline V gene are SGHDN and FVKESK. CDR3 coding DNA: TGTGCCAGCAGCCAAGGGGGTAGCGGGAGCTGGACCAAAAACATTCAGTACTTC. This gives the protein CASSQGGSGSWTKNIQYF.

The chain carries TRBV28 and TRBJ2-5, with TRBD2 matching over 8 bases. V lost 6 bases to trimming and J lost 5 bases; unmatched junction nucleotides: 11. Germline V lookup: CDR1 MDHEN, CDR2 SYDVKM. This CDR3 is built from 15 residues. The CDR3 DNA follows: TGTGCCAGCAGACCGACTAGCGCGATGGGTGAGACCCAGTACTTC. Translated: CASRPTSAMGETQYF.

The V and J genes are TRBV27 and TRBJ2-1; 8 bases match TRBD2. The CDR3 contains 13 residues. Germline assignment: CDR1 MNHEY and CDR2 SMNVEV (reference sequence). With V trimmed by 7 bases and J by 9 bases, 8 bases remained unmatched. The CDR3 coding sequence is TGTGCCAGCACCTCGGGGGGGGGAGGTGAGCAGTTCTTC. Translated: CASTSGGGGEQFF.

This clone was observed a single time. The chain has TRBV4-2 and TRBJ2-5; no reliable D call. Germline V gene data show CDR1 as LGHNA and CDR2 as YNFKEQ. V was clipped by 4 bases and J by 1 base, with 16 bases between them. The CDR3 is made up of 16 amino acids. This CDR3 is CASSPGAPGSQETQYF. In nucleotides, the CDR3 is TGTGCCAGCAGCCCTGGAGCCCCCGGAAGCCAAGAGACCCAGTACTTC.